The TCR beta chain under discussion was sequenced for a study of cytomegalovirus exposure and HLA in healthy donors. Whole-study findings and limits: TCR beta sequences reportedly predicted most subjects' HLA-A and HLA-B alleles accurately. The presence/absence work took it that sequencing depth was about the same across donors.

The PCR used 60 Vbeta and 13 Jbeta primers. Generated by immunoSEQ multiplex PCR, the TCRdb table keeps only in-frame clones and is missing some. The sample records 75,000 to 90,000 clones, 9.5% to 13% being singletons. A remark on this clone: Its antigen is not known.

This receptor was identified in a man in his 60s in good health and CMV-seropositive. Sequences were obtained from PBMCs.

For the CDR3, the DNA is TGTGCTCCCCGGGGGGGGACGACCGGGGAGCTGTTTTTT. It translates to CAPRGGTTGELFF. The rearrangement uses TRBV6-5 and TRBJ2-2; 8 nucleotides match TRBD2. The CDR3 is made up of 13 amino acids. Germline V gene data show CDR1 as MNHEY and CDR2 as SVGAGI.